This TCR beta chain was sequenced for a study of shared clonotypes between healthy human individuals. An assay was performed, and its level was deep. TCRdb's table, derived via immunoSEQ multiplex PCR, lists solely in-frame clones and lacks some. This sample has about 1.1 million clones, with more than 75% found just once. Germline V gives CDR1 MGHRA, CDR2 YSYEKL. The CDR3 has 15 residues. Between the trimmed V and J ends, which lost 0 bases and 5 bases, there was a span of 11 bases. This clonotype originated in a man in his late teens or twenties in good health. Some clones in this sample may be carry-over from other donors' samples. The V call is TRBV4-1, the J call TRBJ1-5; a possible D gene is TRBD1 (5 bases). Sequenced input: memory CD4+ T cells from PBMCs. Noted subset: CD45RA-negative fraction. As DNA, the CDR3 is TGCGCCAGCAGCCAAGATCAGCAGGGCCATCAGCCCCAGCATTTT. It translates to CASSQDQQGHQPQHF.